The next 2 T cell receptor beta chains were all read from a single sample in a study of cytomegalovirus exposure and HLA in healthy donors. Primers for the PCR totalled 60 Vbeta and 13 Jbeta. Method: immunoSEQ multiplex PCR; TCRdb's copy keeps in-frame clones and lacks some. The sample includes about 150,000 clones, about 74% of them seen just once. The source material was PBMCs. The origin of the receptors is a male donor in good health and CMV-seronegative.

This clone was observed a few times. This chain uses TRBV18 with TRBJ2-1; 16 bases line up with TRBD2. This CDR3 region has 17 residues. Germline CDR1 reads KGHSH; CDR2 reads LQKENI. V lost 3 bases to trimming and J lost 6 bases; unmatched junction nucleotides: 5. The CDR3, as DNA: TGTGCCAGCTCACCCGGGACTAGCGGGAGGGGAACCAATGAGCAGTTCTTC. This codes for CASSPGTSGRGTNEQFF. Full variable domain (rest looked up from reference TRBV18 and TRBJ2-1): NAGVMQNPRHLVRRRGQEARLRCSPMKGHSHVYWYRQLPEEGLKFMVYLQKENIIDESGMPKERFSAEFPKEGPSILRIQQVVRGDSAAYFCASSPGTSGRGTNEQFFGPGTRLTVL.

The genes are TRBV5-6 and TRBJ2-7; 9 bases agree with TRBD2. The J segment lost 1 base and the V segment lost 4 bases, leaving 6 bases of the junction unmatched. This CDR3 has 15 amino acids. Germline V gene lookup returns CDR1 SGHDT and CDR2 YYEEEE. The CDR3 DNA reads as TGTGCCAGCAGCCCTAGGCGGGGGGGGTCCTACGAGCAGTACTTC. Translation gives CASSPRRGGSYEQYF.